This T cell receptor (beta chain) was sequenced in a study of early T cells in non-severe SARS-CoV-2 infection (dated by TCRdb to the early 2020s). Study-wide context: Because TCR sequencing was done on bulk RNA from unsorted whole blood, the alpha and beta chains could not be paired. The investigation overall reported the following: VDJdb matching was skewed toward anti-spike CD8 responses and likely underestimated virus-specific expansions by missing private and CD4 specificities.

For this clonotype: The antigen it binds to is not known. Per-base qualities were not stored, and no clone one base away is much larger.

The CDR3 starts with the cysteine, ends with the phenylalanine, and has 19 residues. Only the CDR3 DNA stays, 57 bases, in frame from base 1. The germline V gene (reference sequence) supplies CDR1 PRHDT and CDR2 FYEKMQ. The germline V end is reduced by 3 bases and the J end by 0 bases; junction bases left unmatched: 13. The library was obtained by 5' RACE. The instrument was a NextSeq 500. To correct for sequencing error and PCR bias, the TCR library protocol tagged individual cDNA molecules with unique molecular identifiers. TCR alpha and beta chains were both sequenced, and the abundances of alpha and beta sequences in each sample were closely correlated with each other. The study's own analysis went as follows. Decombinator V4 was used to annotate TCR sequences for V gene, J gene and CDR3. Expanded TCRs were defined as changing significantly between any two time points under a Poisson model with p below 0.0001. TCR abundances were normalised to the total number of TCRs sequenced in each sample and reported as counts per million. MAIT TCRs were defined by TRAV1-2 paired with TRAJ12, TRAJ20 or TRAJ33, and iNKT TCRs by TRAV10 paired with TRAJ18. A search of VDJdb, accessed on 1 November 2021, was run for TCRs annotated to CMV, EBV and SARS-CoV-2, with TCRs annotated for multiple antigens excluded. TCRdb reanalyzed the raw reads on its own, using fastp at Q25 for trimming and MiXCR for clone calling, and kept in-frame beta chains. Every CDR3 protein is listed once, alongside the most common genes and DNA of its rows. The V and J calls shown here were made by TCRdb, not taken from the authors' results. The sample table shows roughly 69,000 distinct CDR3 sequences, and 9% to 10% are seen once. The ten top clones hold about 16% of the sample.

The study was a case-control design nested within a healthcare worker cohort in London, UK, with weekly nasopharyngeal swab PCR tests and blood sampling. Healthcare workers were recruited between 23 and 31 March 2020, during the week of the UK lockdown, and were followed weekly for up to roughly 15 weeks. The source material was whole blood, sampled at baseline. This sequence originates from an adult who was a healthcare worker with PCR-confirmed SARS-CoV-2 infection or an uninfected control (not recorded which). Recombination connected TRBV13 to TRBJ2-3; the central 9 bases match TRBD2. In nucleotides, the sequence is TGTGCCAGCAGCTTGCCCGGGACAGTAACTAGCGGGAGCACAGATACGCAGTATTTT. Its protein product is CASSLPGTVTSGSTDTQYF.